Listed below are T cell receptor beta chains from one sample, sequenced in a study of blood T cell repertoires in COVID-19. Profiled with immunoSEQ multiplex PCR; TCRdb holds only in-frame clones, not every one. The top ten hold 10% of the sample, which has 200,000 to 250,000 clones, around 80% seen once. The specimen was peripheral blood. These receptors all come from a woman older than 75 with COVID-19, enrolled during active disease. Both conserved end residues are part of each CDR3. The D gene is left open where the match is weak.

CDR3 protein | V gene | D gene
CASSLEGSKNEKLFF | TRBV27 | .
CASSRQGAGELFF | TRBV3-1/TRBV3-2 | TRBD1
CAISATTGGRTEAFF | TRBV10-3 | TRBD1
CATSDPMTSGVTGELFF | TRBV24-1 | TRBD2
CASSLRTPGNTIYF | TRBV28 | .
CAIARGDRGRPEAFF | TRBV21-1 | .
CASTLGGGASYTF | TRBV6-5 | .
CASSQKEDQPQHF | TRBV6-5 | .
CASSQSTAATNEKLFF | TRBV4-2 | .
CATSEGGMTYNEQFF | TRBV15 | TRBD1
CASSTGQATVWGKPEAFF | TRBV18 | TRBD1
CASSLVTGAGDYGYTF | TRBV5-6 | TRBD1
CSVETSGNTIYF | TRBV29-1 | .